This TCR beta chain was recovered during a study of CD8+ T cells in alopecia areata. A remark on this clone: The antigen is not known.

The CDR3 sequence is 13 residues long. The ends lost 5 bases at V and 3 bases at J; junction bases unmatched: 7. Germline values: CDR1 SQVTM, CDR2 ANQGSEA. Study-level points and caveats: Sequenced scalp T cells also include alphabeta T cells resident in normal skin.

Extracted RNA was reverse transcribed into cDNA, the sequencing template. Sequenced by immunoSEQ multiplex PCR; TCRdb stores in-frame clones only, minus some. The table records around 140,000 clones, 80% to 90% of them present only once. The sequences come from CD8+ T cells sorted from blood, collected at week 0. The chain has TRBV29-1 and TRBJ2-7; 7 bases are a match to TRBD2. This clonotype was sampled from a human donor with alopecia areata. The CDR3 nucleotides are TGCAGCGTTCCCGCGGGAGAGCGCTACGAGCAGTACTTC. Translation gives CSVPAGERYEQYF.